The clone carrying this T cell receptor beta chain was seen ten or more times. The antigen remains unidentified. Stability of Graves' hyperthyroidism was defined as absent ophthalmopathy progression within 18 months. The source material, RNA transcripts, was used to amplify TCR beta CDR3 regions. The TCR CDR3 was amplified in a first-round RT-PCR using the HTBI primer set. MiXCR, run by TCRdb on the multiplex PCR reads, gives a single entry per CDR3 protein. The table includes around 580,000 distinct CDR3 sequences, approximately 16% detected once. This sample is drawn from a study of T cells in Graves' hyperthyroidism and ophthalmopathy. Study outcomes and limitations: Blood also showed most of the thyroid clonotypes that were expanded above 0.001.

The CDR3 has 12 residues. Looked up from germline, CDR1 is PRHDT and CDR2 is FYEKMQ (reference sequence). V lost 6 bases to trimming and J lost 8 bases, with 11 bases between them. The clonotype was recovered from a woman between 18 and 29 years old with Graves' hyperthyroidism. V and J are TRBV13 and TRBJ2-1, with no clear D. Source material: blood. CDR3 loop: CASSLYSDEQFF. The CDR3 DNA reads as TGTGCCAGCAGTCTATACTCGGATGAGCAGTTCTTC. Complete variable domain (other parts from reference TRBV13 and TRBJ2-1): AAGVIQSPRHLIKEKRETATLKCYPIPRHDTVYWYQQGPGQDPQFLISFYEKMQSDKGSIPDRFSAQQFSDYHSELNMSSLELGDSALYFCASSLYSDEQFFGPGTRLTVL.